This TCR beta chain was captured by sequencing in a study of PD-1 blockade in classical Hodgkin lymphoma. Study-level points and caveats: A significant rise in TCR diversity was seen by C4D1 for CD4+ cells but not for CD8+ cells. Although disease activity or prior therapy may be involved, causes of the repertoire differences remain undefined. Baseline diversity was lower in partial responders and progressors than complete responders.

As concerns this clone: Its antigen is not known.

Method: immunoSEQ multiplex PCR; TCRdb's copy keeps in-frame clones and lacks some. The sample holds approximately 61,000 clones, around 87% seen once. Relapse after autologous stem cell transplantation occurred in every patient, and brentuximab vedotin exposure varied. The sequenced sample was peripheral blood mononuclear cells (PBMCs), obtained at baseline. The receptor was derived from a human donor with classical Hodgkin lymphoma.

As DNA, the CDR3 is TGCAGCGTTGAGGGAGGGACTGGGGGCTACACCTTC. Translated, it gives CSVEGGTGGYTF. The J gene is TRBJ1-2, the V gene TRBV29-1; D is possibly TRBD1 (5 bases). There are 12 residues in the CDR3. Germline lookup yields CDR1 SQVTM and CDR2 ANQGSEA. V was cut by 3 bases and J by 8 bases, with 13 bases left in between.